The T cell receptor beta chain described here comes from a study of CD8+ T cells in alopecia areata. Sequencing templates came from extracted RNA that was reverse transcribed into cDNA. The protocol was immunoSEQ multiplex PCR, while the TCRdb copy is restricted to in-frame clones and leaves out a portion. The sample consists of under 350,000 clones, more than 45% of them appearing once. V was trimmed by 0 bases and J by 4 bases, leaving 15 bases between them. The V gene's germline CDR1 is LGHNA and CDR2 YSLEER. The CDR3 runs 16 residues. As to treatment: oral pan-JAK inhibitor, 5-10 mg twice daily. V and J are TRBV4-3 and TRBJ1-2, with a possible D match to TRBD1 (5 bases). The sequence came from a human donor with alopecia areata. Source: CD4+ T cells sorted from blood, taken at week 24, from a patient treated with tofacitinib. DNA of the CDR3: TGCGCCAGCAGCCAAGATCGCGGGGCCGCGGGCTATGGCTACACCTTC. It translates to CASSQDRGAAGYGYTF.